This T cell receptor (beta chain) was retrieved from a study of blood T cell repertoires in COVID-19. Method: immunoSEQ multiplex PCR; TCRdb's copy keeps in-frame clones and lacks some. Here the sample spans 250,000 to 300,000 clones, 86% being singletons. The CDR3 is 15 amino acids. The germline V and J ends were trimmed by 6 bases and 0 bases, with 12 bases remaining between them. Per the germline V gene, CDR1 is LNHDA and CDR2 is SQIVND (reference sequence). This rearrangement joins TRBV19 to TRBJ1-5; D ambiguous. The specimen sequenced was peripheral blood. The source of this sequence is a woman aged 25 to 39 with COVID-19, enrolled during active disease. CDR3 in amino acids: CASRDDDYSNQPQHF. The CDR3 DNA follows: TGTGCCAGTAGAGACGACGACTATAGCAATCAGCCCCAGCATTTT.